The T cell receptor beta chain described here comes from a study of T cell clusters in autoimmune cytopenias. By frequency, this clonotype is medium-sized. TRB amplification used 250 ng of peripheral blood genomic DNA. One tube held mixed TRB-A and TRB-B primer pools for touch-down PCR. Reprocessing the multiplex PCR reads, TCRdb reports a single entry for every CDR3 protein and omits DNA. In all, the sample yields 4,500 or so distinct CDR3 sequences. Material for sequencing was peripheral blood. The clonotype originates from a human donor with an autoimmune cytopenia or autoimmune hepatitis (not recorded which).

The CDR3 protein is CASNGQGLNTEAFF. The rearrangement links TRBV6-6 to TRBJ1-1. Germline values: CDR1 MNHNY, CDR2 SVGAGI (reference sequence). The CDR3 sequence is 14 residues long.